This record covers a single TCR beta chain. Measured with immunoSEQ multiplex PCR; TCRdb has only the in-frame clones, and not every one. The sample lists 300,000 to 400,000 clones, 86% occurring once. The entry originates in a study of cytomegalovirus exposure and HLA in healthy donors. Germline V gives CDR1 LNHDA, CDR2 SQIVND (reference sequence). The CDR3 loop spans 14 amino acids. J lost 2 bases, V lost 6 bases, and 3 bases had no gene match. V is TRBV19 and J is TRBJ1-4; 7 bases fit TRBD1. The sequence derives from a woman aged 18-30 years in good health and CMV-seronegative. What was sequenced was PBMCs. CDR3 residues: CASSPTGTNEKLFF. CDR3 coding DNA: TGTGCCAGTAGCCCGACAGGGACTAATGAAAAACTGTTTTTT.